These 11 T cell receptor beta chains share one sample of origin, sequenced in a study of healthy donors' naive CD4 and CD8 T cells. Starting from about 0.45 ug of total RNA, TCR libraries were made with linear amplification. TCRdb passed the reads through MiXCR, listing each CDR3 protein once. Of about 180,000 distinct CDR3 sequences in the sample, around three quarters were seen once. The sample was naive CD4+ and CD8+ T cells sorted from blood, pooled from several donors. The source of these receptors is a pool of human donors in good health; the sample pools cells from several healthy donors.

The chain couples TRBV11-2 to TRBJ2-3; the match to TRBD1 covers 9 bases. V trimming: 5 bases; J trimming: 1 base; junction bases outside the gene matches: 7. This CDR3 contains 16 residues. The germline gives CDR1 SGHAT, CDR2 FQNNGV. CDR3 bases: TGTGCCAGCAGCCAGCTCGGGGACAGGGGCACAGATACGCAGTATTTT. Translating gives CASSQLGDRGTDTQYF.

This chain links TRBV29-1 with TRBJ2-1, with 8 bases fitting TRBD2. The V gene's germline CDR1 is SQVTM and CDR2 ANQGSEA. This CDR3 contains 14 residues. Unmatched junction bases numbered 8, after V lost 3 bases and J lost 7 bases. The CDR3 spells CSVESRLARNEQFF. CDR3 nucleotide sequence: TGCAGCGTTGAGTCCCGACTAGCGCGGAATGAGCAGTTCTTC.

The chain couples TRBV27 to TRBJ2-7; no definite D call. CDR1 and CDR2 from the germline V gene are MNHEY and SMNVEV (reference sequence). V was trimmed by 4 bases and J by 1 base, leaving 8 bases between them. The CDR3 is made up of 13 amino acids. In DNA, the CDR3 is TGTGCCAGCAGTTCAGGCGAATCCTACGAGCAGTACTTC. Protein sequence: CASSSGESYEQYF.

The CDR3 spells CASSTGTAPGYGYTF. DNA for the CDR3: TGTGCCAGCAGCACAGGGACAGCCCCAGGGTATGGCTACACCTTC. This chain joins TRBV5-4 and TRBJ1-2; 7 positions match TRBD1. V lost 4 bases to trimming and J lost 5 bases; unmatched junction nucleotides: 11. The germline V gene encodes CDR1 SGHNT and CDR2 YYREEE (reference sequence). This CDR3 has 15 residues.

This rearrangement joins TRBV19 to TRBJ1-5; D is unclear. Germline CDR1 reads LNHDA; CDR2 reads SQIVND (reference sequence). V dropped 3 bases and J dropped 2 bases, with 14 bases sitting between them. This CDR3 has 16 amino acids. The CDR3 here is CASSISGVLGNQPQHF. The CDR3 coding sequence is TGTGCCAGTAGTATCAGTGGAGTTCTAGGCAATCAGCCCCAGCATTTT.

This clonotype has a handful of counts. The chain couples TRBV6-2 or TRBV6-3 to TRBJ2-1, with TRBD2 matching 13 bases. Trimming removed 0 bases from V and 0 bases from J; junction bases left unmatched: 11. The CDR3 runs 21 residues. The germline V gene has CDR1 MNHEY and CDR2 SVGEGT. The CDR3 nucleotides read TGTGCCAGCAGTTACTCAAGCGGGACTAGCGGGACCGGAGCCTCCTACAATGAGCAGTTCTTC. Encoded protein: CASSYSSGTSGTGASYNEQFF.

The rearrangement joins TRBV29-1 to TRBJ1-2, with 10 bases aligning to TRBD1. This CDR3 contains 13 residues. CDR1 is SQVTM, CDR2 ANQGSEA, per germline. Trimming took 7 bases from V and 6 from J; bases not matched to a gene: 8. CDR3 sequence reads: CSETGGAGHGYTF. DNA of the CDR3: TGCAGCGAGACAGGGGGCGCAGGGCATGGCTACACCTTC.

This clonotype was detected only a few times. The genes are TRBV29-1 and TRBJ1-2; D not certain. Germline CDR1 and CDR2: SQVTM and ANQGSEA. The CDR3 spans 11 residues. V dropped 3 bases and J dropped 4 bases, with 6 bases sitting between them. In DNA form, the CDR3 reads TGCAGCGTTGATAGCACCTATGGCTACACCTTC. It yields the protein CSVDSTYGYTF.

This clonotype is a singleton in its sample. J is TRBJ1-1 and V is TRBV6-5; D unclear. The CDR3 runs 17 residues. The germline CDR1 and CDR2 sequences are MNHEY and SVGAGI. Between the trimmed V and J ends, which lost 0 bases and 5 bases, there was a span of 19 bases. The CDR3 loop reads CASSYSVSWGKTTEAFF. In DNA, the CDR3 is TGTGCCAGCAGTTACTCGGTCTCGTGGGGAAAAACGACTGAAGCTTTCTTT.

The V and J genes are TRBV6-5 and TRBJ2-1; TRBD2 aligns across 10 bases. The CDR3 totals 17 residues. The ends lost 0 bases at V and 8 bases at J; junction bases unmatched: 10. Germline CDR1 is MNHEY and CDR2 is SVGAGI. CDR3 sequence: CASSYSAGLAGVYEQFF. In DNA, the CDR3 is TGTGCCAGCAGTTACTCGGCTGGGCTAGCGGGAGTCTATGAGCAGTTCTTC.

V is TRBV29-1 and J is TRBJ2-7, with 9 bases matching TRBD1. Germline lookup yields CDR1 SQVTM and CDR2 ANQGSEA. The CDR3 contains 14 residues. The V segment lost 3 bases and the J segment 4 bases; nucleotides outside the gene matches: 7. This CDR3 is CSVEEDRGRYEQYF. CDR3 nucleotide sequence: TGCAGCGTTGAGGAAGACAGGGGGAGGTACGAGCAGTACTTC.